This is a list of T cell receptor beta chains from one sample in a study of CXCR3-negative and CXCR3-positive naive CD8 T cells. Each CDR3 protein gets one entry in TCRdb, which reprocessed the 5' RACE reads and gives no DNA. Its table lists under 75,000 distinct CDR3 sequences. The specimen was naive CXCR3+ CD8+ T cells from blood. These receptors were taken from a human donor in good health. Some clones in this sample may be carry-over from other donors' samples. Each CDR3 is given with its conserved first and last residue.

j_call | v_call | cdr3_aa
TRBJ2-3 | TRBV6-2/TRBV6-3 | CASSYSRVTGDTDTQYF
TRBJ2-1 | TRBV27 | CASSLRGHVNEQFF
TRBJ1-1 | TRBV7-9 | CASSFLAGRDNTEAFF
TRBJ1-2 | TRBV29-1 | CSVDAPAGYGYTF
TRBJ2-5 | TRBV20-1 | CSALFWETQYF
TRBJ2-3 | TRBV10-3 | CAISGTGGNTDTQYF
TRBJ1-1 | TRBV4-3 | CASSQDTRGATEAFF
TRBJ2-2 | TRBV12-3/TRBV12-4 | CASSLHSPNGELFF
TRBJ2-7 | TRBV6-2/TRBV6-3 | CASSYPDLYEQYF
TRBJ2-1 | TRBV27 | CASSSRLAGGPIHEQFF
TRBJ2-7 | TRBV7-6 | CASSLAQGVDEQYF
TRBJ1-4 | TRBV28 | CASSPFEELFF
TRBJ1-1 | TRBV23-1 | CASIAGHNEAFF
TRBJ1-5 | TRBV12-3/TRBV12-4 | CASSTGEGYSNQPQHF
TRBJ1-2 | TRBV14 | CASSQGTGGLYGYTF
TRBJ2-5 | TRBV5-1 | CASSFGGVSTEETQYF
TRBJ2-7 | TRBV12-3/TRBV12-4 | CATRGPTREQYF